The 32 T cell receptor beta chains below were found in one sample sequenced in a study of T cell clones after liver transplantation. Assay used: immunoSEQ multiplex PCR; TCRdb lists only in-frame clones, some missing. The sample includes roughly 57,000 clones, over 55% of them seen just once. This sample comprised CD4+ T cells from blood, obtained before liver transplant. The receptors come from a human donor who received a liver transplant.

This clone was seen a single time. This sequence joins TRBV11-2 and TRBJ2-3; D gene uncertain. V gave up 5 bases and J gave up 0 bases, with 3 bases separating them. The CDR3 covers 12 residues. The germline gives CDR1 SGHAT, CDR2 FQNNGV. In nucleotides, the CDR3 is TGTGCCAGCAGCCTTAGCACAGATACGCAGTATTTT. Translating gives CASSLSTDTQYF.

The rearrangement uses TRBV27 and TRBJ1-2, with 11 bases that match TRBD1. Per germline, CDR1 MNHEY and CDR2 SMNVEV (reference sequence). V was pared by 5 bases and J by 6 bases, with 5 bases of the junction left unmatched. The CDR3 has 14 residues. Here the CDR3 DNA reads TGTGCCAGCAGTGCGGACAGGGGGCGAAATGGCTACACCTTC. This codes for CASSADRGRNGYTF.

The V gene is TRBV4-1, the J gene TRBJ1-3, with D hard to call. The V end lost 4 bases, the J end lost 3 bases, and 7 bases lay between the germline ends. Germline CDR1 is MGHRA and CDR2 is YSYEKL. The CDR3 covers 13 residues. The chain's CDR3 is CASSRGYGNTIYF. The CDR3 DNA follows: TGCGCCAGCAGCCGAGGATATGGAAACACCATATATTTT.

This clone was seen only once. The V and J genes are TRBV19 and TRBJ1-5; the D is unclear. This CDR3 has 14 amino acids. CDR1 LNHDA and CDR2 SQIVND come from the germline V gene (reference sequence). V was cut by 7 bases and J by 6 bases, with 16 bases left in between. The CDR3 protein is CASTRPGSTQPQHF. CDR3 DNA sequence: TGTGCCAGTACCCGCCCGGGTTCGACTCAGCCCCAGCATTTT.

Only a few counts were recorded for this clone. The chain has TRBV11-2 and TRBJ1-6; tentatively, D is TRBD1 (5 bases). Germline CDR1 SGHAT, CDR2 FQNNGV. Deletions cut 2 bases from V and 10 bases from J, with 9 bases between. CDR3 size: 13 residues. The chain's CDR3 is CASSLQGWSPLHF. In nucleotides, the CDR3 is TGTGCCAGCAGCTTACAGGGATGGTCACCCCTCCACTTT.

V and J are TRBV7-2 and TRBJ2-1; TRBD1 might be the D (5 bases). Germline assignment: CDR1 SGHTA and CDR2 FQGNSA. V lost 6 bases and J lost 4, with 16 bases in between. This CDR3 is 15 amino acids long. The CDR3 bases are TGTGCCAGCAGTTTACGACAGATCCCTTACAATGAGCAGTTCTTC. Protein sequence: CASSLRQIPYNEQFF.

The V gene is TRBV7-2, the J gene TRBJ1-1, with TRBD1 identical over 10 bases. J lost 5 bases, V lost 1 base, and 4 bases had no gene match. Germline lookup yields CDR1 SGHTA and CDR2 FQGNSA. The CDR3 loop spans 15 amino acids. The CDR3 DNA follows: TGTGCCAGCAGCTTAGAAGGACAGGGGGTAACTGAAGCTTTCTTT. It translates to CASSLEGQGVTEAFF.

The rearrangement joins TRBV11-2 to TRBJ1-2, with D unclear. Germline CDR1 is SGHAT and CDR2 is FQNNGV. The CDR3 is made up of 13 amino acids. Between the trimmed V and J ends, which lost 5 bases and 4 bases, there was a span of 11 bases. The CDR3 reads CASSLGRVYGYTF. The CDR3 DNA follows: TGTGCCAGCAGCCTCGGTAGAGTCTATGGCTACACCTTC.

This sequence joins TRBV6-1 and TRBJ1-1, with 8 bases aligning to TRBD1. With V trimmed by 11 bases and J by 8 bases, 13 bases remained unmatched. This CDR3 contains 13 residues. Germline assignment: CDR1 MNHNS and CDR2 SASEGT. The CDR3 sequence is CAGSRDRRLEAFF. The DNA for the CDR3 is TGTGCCGGTTCCCGGGACAGGAGGCTAGAAGCTTTCTTT.

The chain joins TRBV7-3 to TRBJ2-2; D perhaps matches TRBD2 (6 bases). Germline V lookup: CDR1 SGHTA, CDR2 FQGTGA. V was clipped by 2 bases and J by 4 bases, with 11 bases between them. This CDR3 spans 15 amino acids. The DNA for the CDR3 is TGTGCCAGCAGCTTAGCCCAGGGAGGCACCGGGGAGCTGTTTTTT. Its protein product is CASSLAQGGTGELFF.

The V and J genes are TRBV2 and TRBJ2-3; TRBD1 matches at 11 bases. There are 17 residues in the CDR3. CDR1 SNHLY and CDR2 FYNNEI come from the germline V gene. The V gene end was trimmed by 4 bases and the J gene end by 5 bases; junction bases not matched to a gene: 11. The CDR3 DNA reads TGTGCCAGCAGTGTTTTAGGACAGGGGGCAGAAGGAGATACGCAGTATTTT. This sequence encodes CASSVLGQGAEGDTQYF.

This CDR3 is CAWSKNTEAFF. The CDR3 coding sequence is TGTGCCTGGTCCAAGAACACTGAAGCTTTCTTT. V is TRBV30 and J is TRBJ1-1; no clear D gene. CDR3 size: 11 residues. Trimming took off 5 bases at V and 1 base at J, with 5 bases between the two ends. Germline CDR1 GTSNPN, CDR2 SVGIG (reference sequence).

V gene TRBV7-2 combines with J gene TRBJ2-3, with D perhaps TRBD2 (5 bases). Germline lookup yields CDR1 SGHTA and CDR2 FQGNSA. The V and J ends lost 1 base and 8 bases respectively, with 16 bases between them. This CDR3 has 15 amino acids. The CDR3 DNA is TGTGCCAGCAGCTTAGAGATACAGAGGGCGGGTACGCAGTATTTT. It codes for CASSLEIQRAGTQYF.

This sequence joins TRBV5-6 and TRBJ1-3; D is uncertain. The germline gives CDR1 SGHDT, CDR2 YYEEEE. The CDR3 spans 19 residues. Trimming took off 2 bases at V and 0 bases at J, with 21 bases between the two ends. The DNA for the CDR3 is TGTGCCAGCAGCTTAAAAGTGTGGCCCCAACCTGACTCTGGAAACACCATATATTTT. As protein: CASSLKVWPQPDSGNTIYF.

The J gene is TRBJ1-4, the V gene TRBV6-1; 9 positions match TRBD1. Unmatched junction bases numbered 5, after V lost 5 bases and J lost 4 bases. The CDR3 length is 15 residues. Germline V gives CDR1 MNHNS, CDR2 SASEGT. The CDR3 DNA follows: TGTGCCAGCAGTAAAGACAGGGGGTTTAATGAAAAACTGTTTTTT. Encoded protein: CASSKDRGFNEKLFF.

This chain uses TRBV12-5 with TRBJ1-5; D perhaps matches TRBD1 (6 bases). Trimming pared 1 base from V and 5 bases from J, leaving 6 bases between. CDR3 length: 13 amino acids. Germline CDR1 and CDR2: LGHNT and FRNRAP. The CDR3 reads CASGLDRDQPQHF. CDR3 sequence (DNA): TGTGCTAGTGGTTTGGACAGGGATCAGCCCCAGCATTTT.

The chain joins TRBV4-1 to TRBJ1-2, with TRBD1 matching over 9 bases. The CDR3 is 15 amino acids. Unmatched junction bases numbered 3, after V lost 0 bases and J lost 4 bases. Looked up from germline, CDR1 is MGHRA and CDR2 is YSYEKL. The CDR3 DNA sequence: TGCGCCAGCAGCCAAGAGGGGACAGGGCCCTATGGCTACACCTTC. Residues: CASSQEGTGPYGYTF.

V and J are TRBV12-5 and TRBJ2-5, with a possible D match to TRBD1 (6 bases). The CDR3 loop spans 13 amino acids. The V gene lost 5 bases and the J gene lost 5 bases, with 12 bases spanning the gap. Germline CDR1 LGHNT, CDR2 FRNRAP. As DNA, the CDR3 is TGTGCTAGTGGTCCTACAGGGTTTGAGACCCAGTACTTC. It specifies CASGPTGFETQYF.

The genes are TRBV6-1 and TRBJ1-5; D may be TRBD1 (5 bases). Looked up from germline, CDR1 is MNHNS and CDR2 is SASEGT. The germline V and J ends were trimmed by 10 bases and 2 bases, with 15 bases remaining between them. The CDR3 has 14 residues. CDR3 protein: CATGTGYRNQPQHF. DNA of the CDR3: TGTGCCACAGGGACTGGTTATCGCAATCAGCCCCAGCATTTT.

Only one count was recorded for this clone. V gene TRBV4-2 combines with J gene TRBJ2-3; 10 bases fit TRBD2. The ends lost 0 bases at V and 4 bases at J; junction bases unmatched: 1. Germline V lookup: CDR1 LGHNA, CDR2 YNFKEQ. CDR3 length: 15 residues. CDR3 loop: CASSQEGLAPDTQYF. CDR3 sequence (DNA): TGTGCCAGCAGCCAAGAGGGACTAGCGCCAGATACGCAGTATTTT.

V and J are TRBV27 and TRBJ2-2, with a weak D call TRBD1 (5 bases). CDR1 and CDR2 from the germline V gene are MNHEY and SMNVEV (reference sequence). V lost 2 bases and J lost 7, with 14 bases in between. This CDR3 has 15 residues. The CDR3 DNA sequence: TGTGCCAGCAGTTTACGCTCCAGGGCCGACGGGGAGCTGTTTTTT. Translation: CASSLRSRADGELFF.

V gene TRBV15 combines with J gene TRBJ2-3; D not resolved. Per germline, CDR1 LNHNV and CDR2 YYDKDF (reference sequence). Trimming removed 3 bases from V and 6 bases from J, with 13 bases in between. The CDR3 spans 14 residues. In DNA form, the CDR3 reads TGTGCCACCAGCAGTGATCTCGGTTGGGATACGCAGTATTTT. Protein product: CATSSDLGWDTQYF.

CDR3 in DNA: TGTGCCAGCTCATCCGGACAGGGCTACGAGCAGTACTTC. This translates into CASSSGQGYEQYF. The gene calls are TRBV18 and TRBJ2-7; 8 bases agree with TRBD1. V shed 5 bases, J shed 3 bases, and the junction held 3 bases outside the gene matches. Germline assignment: CDR1 KGHSH and CDR2 LQKENI. This CDR3 region has 13 residues.

The genes are TRBV30 and TRBJ2-3; the match to TRBD1 covers 7 bases. V dropped 5 bases and J dropped 0; count of bases not matched to a gene: 5. The CDR3 has 14 amino acids. Looked up from germline, CDR1 is GTSNPN and CDR2 is SVGIG (reference sequence). The DNA of the CDR3 is TGTGCCTGGGCCCGGGACAGCAGCACAGATACGCAGTATTTT. Amino acids: CAWARDSSTDTQYF.

In nucleotides, the CDR3 is TGTGCCAGCAGCAATGGTGGGGGACAGAACTATGGCTACACCTTC. Translating it yields CASSNGGGQNYGYTF. The V gene is TRBV5-4, the J gene TRBJ1-2, with TRBD1 matching over 7 bases. The CDR3 runs to 15 residues. Germline assignment: CDR1 SGHNT and CDR2 YYREEE (reference sequence). Losses at the gene ends were 4 bases for V and 2 bases for J; bases not matched to a gene: 8.

The rearrangement joins TRBV18 to TRBJ2-7; no reliable D call. Trimming stripped 1 base from V and 2 bases from J, with 12 bases between. The CDR3 consists of 15 residues. Germline CDR1 is KGHSH and CDR2 is LQKENI. CDR3 in DNA: TGTGCCAGCTCACCACAGTCACAGTCCGCCTACGAGCAGTACTTC. It is translated as CASSPQSQSAYEQYF.

The gene calls are TRBV18 and TRBJ2-2; 8 positions match TRBD1. CDR1 KGHSH and CDR2 LQKENI come from the germline V gene. This CDR3 is built from 17 residues. V gave up 2 bases and J gave up 6 bases; unmatched junction bases: 11. The CDR3 sequence: CASSPTLPGGGSGELFF. The CDR3 DNA is TGTGCCAGCTCACCAACTCTCCCAGGGGGCGGATCCGGGGAGCTGTTTTTT.

The chain links TRBV6-5 to TRBJ1-4, with a tentative D call TRBD1 (5 bases). Germline loops: CDR1 MNHEY, CDR2 SVGAGI. The length of the CDR3 is 15 residues. Between the trimmed V and J ends, which lost 0 bases and 1 base, there was a span of 6 bases. CDR3 coding DNA: TGTGCCAGCAGTTACTCCCAGGGAACTAATGAAAAACTGTTTTTT. This codes for CASSYSQGTNEKLFF.

This chain uses TRBV19 with TRBJ2-7, with 11 bases identical to TRBD1. This CDR3 has 14 residues. With 4 bases clipped from V and 3 bases from J, the junction kept 2 bases outside the gene matches. Germline CDR1 and CDR2: LNHDA and SQIVND (reference sequence). In DNA form, the CDR3 reads TGTGCCAGTAGTAGGACAGGGGGCTTCTACGAGCAGTACTTC. The encoded protein is CASSRTGGFYEQYF.

The chain combines TRBV9 with TRBJ2-7; TRBD1 matches 7 bases. The CDR3 is made up of 15 amino acids. Per germline, CDR1 SGDLS and CDR2 YYNGEE. With V trimmed by 1 base and J by 7 bases, 11 bases remained unmatched. The CDR3 nucleotides are TGTGCCAGCAGCGTAAACCCAGGGGGACGTGAGGAGCAGTACTTC. Translating it yields CASSVNPGGREEQYF.

The genes are TRBV30 and TRBJ2-1; 11 bases agree with TRBD1. CDR3 length equals 13 residues. V trimming: 5 bases; J trimming: 7 bases; junction bases outside the gene matches: 4. Germline assignment: CDR1 GTSNPN and CDR2 SVGIG (reference sequence). CDR3 bases: TGTGCCTGGGGGGGACAGGGGGGTAATGAGCAGTTCTTC. The encoded protein is CAWGGQGGNEQFF. Full variable domain (outside the CDR3, taken from reference TRBV30 and TRBJ2-1): SQTIHQWPATLVQPVGSPLSLECTVEGTSNPNLYWYRQAAGRGLQLLFYSVGIGQISSEVPQNLSASRPQDRQFILSSKKLLLSDSGFYLCAWGGQGGNEQFFGPGTRLTVL.

The rearrangement joins TRBV29-1 to TRBJ2-7; D may be TRBD2 (6 bases). Trimming stripped 7 bases from V and 3 bases from J, with 25 bases between. The germline V gene encodes CDR1 SQVTM and CDR2 ANQGSEA. This CDR3 is built from 16 residues. As DNA, the CDR3 is TGCAGCGCTGTCTCGGTTGGGACTCCTGAAATCTACGAGCAGTACTTC. It specifies CSAVSVGTPEIYEQYF.